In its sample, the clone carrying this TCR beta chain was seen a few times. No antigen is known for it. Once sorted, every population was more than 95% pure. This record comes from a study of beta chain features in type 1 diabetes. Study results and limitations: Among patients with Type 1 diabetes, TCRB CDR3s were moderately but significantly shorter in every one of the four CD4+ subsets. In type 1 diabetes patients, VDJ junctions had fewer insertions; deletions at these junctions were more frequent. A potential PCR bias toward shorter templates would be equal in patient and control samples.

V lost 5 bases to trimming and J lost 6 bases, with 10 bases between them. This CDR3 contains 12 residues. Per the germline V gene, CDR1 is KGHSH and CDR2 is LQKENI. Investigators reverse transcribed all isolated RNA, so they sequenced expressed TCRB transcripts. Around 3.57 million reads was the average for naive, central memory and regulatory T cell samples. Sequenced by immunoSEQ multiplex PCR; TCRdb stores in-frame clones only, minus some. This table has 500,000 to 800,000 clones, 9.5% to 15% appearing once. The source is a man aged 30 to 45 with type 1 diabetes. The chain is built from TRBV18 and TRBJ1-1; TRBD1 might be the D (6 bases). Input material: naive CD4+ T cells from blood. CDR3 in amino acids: CASSIDRSEAFF. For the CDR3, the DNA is TGTGCCAGCTCAATAGACAGGTCTGAAGCTTTCTTT.